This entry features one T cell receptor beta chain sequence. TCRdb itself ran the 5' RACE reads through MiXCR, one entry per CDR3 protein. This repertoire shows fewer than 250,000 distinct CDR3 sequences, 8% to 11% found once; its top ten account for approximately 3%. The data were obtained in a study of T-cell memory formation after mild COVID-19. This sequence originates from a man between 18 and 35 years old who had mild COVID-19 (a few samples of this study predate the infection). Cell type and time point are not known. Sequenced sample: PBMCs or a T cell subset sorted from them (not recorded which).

In DNA, the CDR3 is TGCAGCGCCTTGCTAGCGGGGGGCCCCCCCAGCGCAGATACGCAGTATTTT. This translates into CSALLAGGPPSADTQYF. The V gene is TRBV29-1, the J gene TRBJ2-3, with 11 bases identical to TRBD2. This CDR3 has 17 residues. In germline, CDR1 is SQVTM, CDR2 ANQGSEA. Trimming cost V 7 bases and J 4 bases; bases outside gene matches: 16.